This paragraph reports one T cell receptor (beta chain). The antigen remains unidentified. The CDR3 is 15 amino acids. Germline V gene sequence: CDR1 MNHNS, CDR2 SASEGT. Trimming took 10 bases from V and 0 from J; bases not matched to a gene: 8. The data stem from a study of cytomegalovirus exposure and HLA in healthy donors. Overall study results and limits: Sequencing likely caused a cluster of highly shared sequence variants.

PCR used 60 Vbeta primers and 13 Jbeta primers. Assay used: immunoSEQ multiplex PCR; TCRdb lists only in-frame clones, some missing. The sample consists of about 270,000 clones, roughly two thirds of them appearing once. This receptor was taken from a female donor in good health and CMV-seronegative. The sample taken for sequencing was PBMCs. This chain joins TRBV6-1 and TRBJ2-1, with TRBD2 identical over 8 bases. The CDR3 DNA follows: TGTGCCATCCTCCCACTAGCGGACTCCTACAATGAGCAGTTCTTC. Translation: CAILPLADSYNEQFF.